Shown below are 25 T cell receptor beta chains from a single sample sequenced in a study of blood T cell repertoires in COVID-19. Some clones are missing from TCRdb's copy, which holds only in-frame ones; the method was immunoSEQ multiplex PCR. The table lists 200,000 to 300,000 clones, over 80% of them singletons. The sequencing input was peripheral blood. These receptors were obtained from a woman aged 55-75 years with active or convalescent COVID-19.

This chain uses TRBV5-4 with TRBJ2-5; D might be TRBD1 (6 bases). The germline gives CDR1 SGHNT, CDR2 YYREEE (reference sequence). V dropped 3 bases and J dropped 7 bases, with 13 bases sitting between them. The CDR3 spans 13 residues. The CDR3 protein is CASSSDRPGTQYF. DNA for the CDR3: TGTGCCAGCAGCTCAGACAGGCCAGGGACCCAGTACTTC.

The chain employs TRBV2 and TRBJ2-5; TRBD2 matches 7 bases. The CDR3 is made up of 14 amino acids. Germline CDR1 is SNHLY and CDR2 is FYNNEI. V lost 3 bases to trimming and J lost 4 bases; unmatched junction nucleotides: 5. The CDR3 loop reads CASSDRDYPETQYF. DNA for the CDR3: TGTGCCAGCAGTGATCGGGACTACCCAGAGACCCAGTACTTC.

The chain has TRBV2 and TRBJ1-2, with 9 bases fitting TRBD1. CDR3 size: 13 residues. Germline V lookup: CDR1 SNHLY, CDR2 FYNNEI. With 3 bases clipped from V and 7 bases from J, the junction kept 3 bases outside the gene matches. CDR3 loop: CASSDSDRGGYTF. The CDR3 region has the DNA TGTGCCAGCAGTGACTCGGACAGGGGTGGCTACACCTTC.

The V call is TRBV24-1, the J call TRBJ1-1; D remains unclear. CDR1 is KGHDR and CDR2 is SFDVKD in the germline V gene. Trimming stripped 6 bases from V and 3 bases from J, with 10 bases between. The CDR3 extends over 13 amino acids. The DNA of the CDR3 is TGTGCCACCAGTAACGGGCGGGACACTGAAGCTTTCTTT. This codes for CATSNGRDTEAFF.

This clone was seen once. The gene calls are TRBV5-1 and TRBJ2-5; 10 bases map to TRBD2. Germline V gene data show CDR1 as SGHRS and CDR2 as YFSETQ. V gave up 3 bases and J gave up 0 bases; unmatched junction bases: 8. This CDR3 is 17 amino acids long. The CDR3 sequence is CASSSETSGLYQETQYF. Written as DNA, the CDR3 is TGCGCCAGCAGCTCCGAGACTAGCGGGTTGTACCAAGAGACCCAGTACTTC. Full variable domain (outside the CDR3, taken from reference TRBV5-1 and TRBJ2-5): KAGVTQTPRYLIKTRGQQVTLSCSPISGHRSVSWYQQTPGQGLQFLFEYFSETQRNKGNFPGRFSGRQFSNSRSEMNVSTLELGDSALYLCASSSETSGLYQETQYFGPGTRLLVL.

The CDR3 DNA is TGTGCCAGCAGCCTCGACCCGGAGGTGGATACGCAGTATTTT. It specifies CASSLDPEVDTQYF. The rearrangement joins TRBV3-1 (or the pseudogene TRBV3-2) to TRBJ2-3; a weak D match, TRBD2 (5 bases). Trimming took off 4 bases at V and 6 bases at J, with 14 bases between the two ends. From germline, CDR1 is LGHDT and CDR2 YNNKEL (reference sequence). The CDR3 is made up of 14 amino acids.

The chain combines TRBV10-3 with TRBJ2-1; 9 bases agree with TRBD1. Germline V gene sequence: CDR1 ENHRY, CDR2 SYGVKD. J gave up 2 bases and V 5 bases, and 4 bases lay outside the gene matches. The CDR3 totals 15 residues. The CDR3 DNA reads as TGTGCCATCAGTTCCGGGACAGGGACCTACAATGAGCAGTTCTTC. It yields the protein CAISSGTGTYNEQFF.

The chain couples TRBV27 to TRBJ1-5; TRBD1 might be the D (5 bases). The CDR3 runs to 14 residues. Germline assignment: CDR1 MNHEY and CDR2 SMNVEV (reference sequence). Trimming pared 7 bases from V and 4 bases from J, leaving 14 bases between. CDR3 DNA: TGTGCCAGCAATTCTCGGGGGTCTAATCAGCCCCAGCATTTT. Translation gives CASNSRGSNQPQHF.

A single count supports this clone. The chain joins TRBV18 to TRBJ1-2; D is perhaps TRBD1 (6 bases). The ends were cut back, 0 bases at V and 3 bases at J, with 11 bases in the middle. CDR1 is KGHSH and CDR2 is LQKENI in the germline V gene. The CDR3 totals 15 residues. The CDR3: CASSPPGQAYYGYTF. As DNA, the CDR3 is TGTGCCAGCTCACCACCGGGACAAGCCTACTATGGCTACACCTTC.

The chain joins TRBV10-3 to TRBJ2-3; D may be TRBD1 (6 bases). Germline V gene data show CDR1 as ENHRY and CDR2 as SYGVKD. The CDR3 length is 14 residues. V was clipped by 0 bases and J by 3 bases, with 7 bases between them. CDR3 DNA sequence: TGTGCCATCAGTGAGTCCAGGGGAACAGATACGCAGTATTTT. As protein: CAISESRGTDTQYF.

The chain is built from TRBV7-2 and TRBJ2-7; D perhaps matches TRBD1 (5 bases). The CDR3 spans 11 residues. CDR1 SGHTA and CDR2 FQGNSA come from the germline V gene. The V gene lost 11 bases and the J gene lost 4 bases, with 12 bases spanning the gap. The CDR3 here is CALTQGYEQYF. For the CDR3, the DNA is TGTGCCCTGACCCAGGGATACGAGCAGTACTTC.

The chain uses TRBV3-1 (or the pseudogene TRBV3-2) and TRBJ1-5; the D is unclear. V was trimmed by 4 bases and J by 7 bases, leaving 11 bases between them. CDR3 length: 13 amino acids. Germline lookup yields CDR1 LGHDT and CDR2 YNNKEL (reference sequence). Here the CDR3 reads CASSRPGGQPQHF. The CDR3 DNA sequence: TGTGCCAGCAGCCGGCCCGGAGGGCAGCCCCAGCATTTT.

The rearrangement uses TRBV4-1 and TRBJ2-2; tentative D call: TRBD1 (7 bases). The CDR3 covers 16 residues. V was clipped by 0 bases and J by 5 bases, with 13 bases between them. The germline CDR1 and CDR2 sequences are MGHRA and YSYEKL. The DNA of the CDR3 is TGCGCCAGCAGCCAAGAAGCCAGGGGGGAGACCGGGGAGCTGTTTTTT. It codes for CASSQEARGETGELFF.

For this clone: The same CDR3 is also encoded by other DNA sequences in this sample. The chain combines TRBV5-1 with TRBJ2-5; TRBD1 matches at 8 bases. The CDR3 runs 14 residues. Germline lookup yields CDR1 SGHRS and CDR2 YFSETQ. Trimming took 0 bases from V and 4 from J; bases not matched to a gene: 2. This CDR3 reads CASSLGTGRETQYF. Written as DNA, the CDR3 is TGCGCCAGCAGCTTGGGGACAGGGAGAGAGACCCAGTACTTC.

The rearrangement links TRBV3-1 (or the pseudogene TRBV3-2) to TRBJ1-1, with a weak D call TRBD1 (5 bases). The V end lost 1 base, the J end lost 5 bases, and 11 bases lay between the germline ends. The CDR3 totals 14 residues. The germline CDR1 and CDR2 sequences are LGHDT and YNNKEL (reference sequence). The CDR3 spells CASSQARGGTEAFF. In DNA, the CDR3 is TGTGCCAGCAGCCAAGCAAGGGGCGGAACTGAAGCTTTCTTT.

This chain connects TRBV6-1 to TRBJ1-1; D call uncertain. This CDR3 has 15 amino acids. CDR1 and CDR2 from the germline V gene are MNHNS and SASEGT. Trimming removed 1 base at V and 7 bases at J, with 16 bases between. This chain's CDR3 is CASSEGEVNNVEAFF. CDR3 DNA: TGTGCCAGCAGTGAAGGAGAGGTGAATAACGTTGAAGCTTTCTTT.

The CDR3 DNA reads as TGTGCCAGCAGTCCTCTGACAGGGCGGACTGAAGCTTTCTTT. The encoded protein is CASSPLTGRTEAFF. This chain links TRBV2 with TRBJ1-1; 7 positions match TRBD1. The germline gives CDR1 SNHLY, CDR2 FYNNEI. Trimming took 5 bases from V and 5 from J; bases not matched to a gene: 8. This CDR3 has 14 amino acids.

V gene TRBV27 combines with J gene TRBJ2-3, with 7 bases matching TRBD1. This CDR3 spans 14 amino acids. J gave up 4 bases and V 2 bases, and 3 bases lay outside the gene matches. Germline V lookup: CDR1 MNHEY, CDR2 SMNVEV (reference sequence). The CDR3 DNA sequence: TGTGCCAGCAGTTTAGGGACAGTGCCAGATACGCAGTATTTT. It translates to CASSLGTVPDTQYF.

The V gene is TRBV28, the J gene TRBJ1-6; 7 bases align to TRBD1. The germline V gene encodes CDR1 MDHEN and CDR2 SYDVKM. This CDR3 is 17 amino acids long. The V segment lost 5 bases and the J segment 3 bases; nucleotides outside the gene matches: 10. The CDR3 region is CASSQGTDFYYNSPLHF. The CDR3 DNA reads as TGTGCCAGCAGTCAAGGGACAGACTTCTACTATAATTCACCCCTCCACTTT.

The V call is TRBV5-1, the J call TRBJ1-6; no clear D. Germline CDR1 is SGHRS and CDR2 is YFSETQ. Trimming stripped 1 base from V and 5 bases from J, with 10 bases between. The CDR3 is 15 amino acids. CDR3 sequence (DNA): TGCGCCAGCAGCTTGTCCGCGGGCGATAATTCACCCCTCCACTTT. Translated: CASSLSAGDNSPLHF. Variable domain in full (rest from reference TRBV5-1 and TRBJ1-6): KAGVTQTPRYLIKTRGQQVTLSCSPISGHRSVSWYQQTPGQGLQFLFEYFSETQRNKGNFPGRFSGRQFSNSRSEMNVSTLELGDSALYLCASSLSAGDNSPLHFGNGTRLTVT.

This clone appeared once. This sequence joins TRBV2 and TRBJ2-7; a possible D gene is TRBD2 (7 bases). The CDR3 is made up of 12 amino acids. Germline V gene data show CDR1 as SNHLY and CDR2 as FYNNEI. With 4 bases removed from V and 5 bases from J, the gap between germline ends came to 9 bases. This CDR3 reads CASSGGGDEQYV. The CDR3 bases are TGTGCCAGCAGTGGAGGGGGGGACGAGCAGTACGTC.

V and J are TRBV2 and TRBJ2-2, with 7 nucleotides matching TRBD1. V lost 5 bases to trimming and J lost 4 bases; unmatched junction nucleotides: 10. The length of the CDR3 is 16 residues. The germline V gene has CDR1 SNHLY and CDR2 FYNNEI. This CDR3 reads CASSSDRVRVTGELFF. In DNA form, the CDR3 reads TGTGCCAGCAGTTCCGACAGGGTGAGAGTCACCGGGGAGCTGTTTTTT.

This rearrangement joins TRBV5-1 to TRBJ2-1; possible D gene TRBD2, 6 bases. Per the germline V gene, CDR1 is SGHRS and CDR2 is YFSETQ. V lost 4 bases, J lost 0 bases, and 11 bases lay in between. CDR3 length equals 15 residues. CDR3 bases: TGCGCCAGCAGCCCGGGGACTGGCTCCTACAATGAGCAGTTCTTC. Amino acid sequence: CASSPGTGSYNEQFF.

V and J are TRBV5-4 and TRBJ2-5; no reliable D call. V lost 4 bases to trimming and J lost 5 bases, with 12 bases between them. CDR3 length: 13 residues. The germline CDR1 and CDR2 sequences are SGHNT and YYREEE (reference sequence). CDR3 nucleotides: TGTGCCAGCAGCCGAATGGAGTTGGAGACCCAGTACTTC. Translating gives CASSRMELETQYF.

This clone has a handful of counts. CDR3 sequence (DNA): TGTGCCAGCAGTCTGACAGGGTACTATGGCTACACCTTC. Translated: CASSLTGYYGYTF. The rearrangement joins TRBV12-3 or TRBV12-4 to TRBJ1-2; 7 bases align to TRBD1. Trimming at V came to 5 bases and at J to 3 bases, leaving 3 bases not matched to a gene. This CDR3 has 13 amino acids.